The following is a T cell receptor beta chain sequence with its context. It lacks a known antigen. Base qualities are not provided; no much larger clone lies one nucleotide away. The label giving this sample's time point can be read as: baseline pretreatment blood. In light of the paper, this sample's treatment or condition label describes: 15 Gy SBRT to primary tumor, nephrectomy 4 weeks later. To follow tumor-enriched clonotypes, peripheral blood was collected serially from radiation-treated patients at baseline and again at 2 weeks and 4 weeks after SBRT. Every patient's renal cell carcinoma showed clear cell pathology. The QIAamp DNA Blood Mini Kit (Qiagen) was used to prepare genomic DNA for TCR sequencing. The analyses included just those samples that passed every quality control check. This sample was taken from a study of radiation and T cells in renal cell carcinoma (dated by TCRdb to about 2020). About the study as a whole: Samples came from a clinical trial, in which primary renal cell carcinomas received 15 Gy stereotactic body radiation therapy followed by nephrectomy 4 weeks later. In the 55 or so samples combined, about 4 million unique CDR3 nucleotide sequences were found, encoding some 2,500,000 unique CDR3 amino acid sequences. A total of around 50 samples underwent TCR beta sequencing, made up of approximately 26 tumors and about 27 peripheral blood samples.

TCR beta libraries were generated from genomic DNA with the immunoSEQ kit, following the manufacturer's recommendations. Library preparation used a first multiplex PCR with proprietary primers, then a second PCR adding unique barcodes, with bead cleanups after each round. A kit-provided positive control reaction and a negative control reaction were included in every sample batch. The final libraries were assessed on an Agilent 4200 TapeStation D1000 ScreenTape, pooled by volume, and quantified by qPCR. Sequencing was performed on an Illumina NextSeq500 with a MidOutput 150-cycle cartridge, and 156 Read1 and 15 Index1 cycles were run with kit custom primers. The pooled library was loaded at around 1.1 pM with a 20% PhiX control spike-in. The authors' pipeline ran thus. Vendor-processed data were analyzed in R, with a clonotype defined as all T cells sharing the same CDR3 nucleotide sequence. For clone abundance analyses, frequencies were normalized to the 10,000 most abundant clones per sample. Public T cell clones, which averaged fewer than five per sample, were excluded before analysis. A difference in abundance of at least 32-fold between compartments was used to define tumor-enriched and baseline blood-enriched clonotypes. A beta-binomial differential abundance model was used to identify clonotypes that were expanded or contracted between blood time points. Tumor-blood repertoire similarity was measured with the Baroni-Urbani and Buser coefficient, and groups were compared using two-tailed Wilcoxon tests in R. The immuneACCESS repertoire file appears here via TCRdb, limited to in-frame rearrangements. These files lack a portion of the clones; in checked studies, under half of the deficit traces to unresolved V genes, and the cause of the others is not known. V and J calls and clone size are given by that table; D and trimming were obtained from the DNA. Counted in this sample were 100,000 to 150,000 clones; about four fifths of them appeared once. The ten top clones hold 3% of the sample.

Beyond this particular receptor, the publication reports: Because no pretreatment tumor biopsies were available, whether clonotypes were present in the tumor at baseline could not be determined. Dynamics of the blood repertoire were not tracked past 4 weeks after treatment. In blood, the top tumor clonotypes increased from baseline to 2 weeks after radiation and then shrank by 4 weeks, which suggests a temporary expansion of tumor-resident clones. With a single-armed trial design, the study had no way to address how radiation dose or scheduling affects the TCR repertoire.

The sample in question was blood, obtained from a patient whose treatment included radiotherapy and nephrectomy. The sequence was obtained from a woman aged 55-69 years with renal cell carcinoma.

This receptor carries the CDR3 CASSLNSGGSSDTQYF. The DNA reads TGTGCCAGCAGCCTAAACAGCGGGGGCTCTTCAGATACGCAGTATTTT. The chain is made from TRBV4-2 and TRBJ2-3; 8 of the junction bases match TRBD2. Trimming takes 4 bases off V and 4 bases off J; junction bases not matched to a gene: 10. From the cysteine through the phenylalanine, the CDR3 covers 16 amino acids. The kept DNA is CDR3 alone, 48 bases in frame from the first base. Looking up the germline V gene yields CDR1 LGHNA and CDR2 YNFKEQ.